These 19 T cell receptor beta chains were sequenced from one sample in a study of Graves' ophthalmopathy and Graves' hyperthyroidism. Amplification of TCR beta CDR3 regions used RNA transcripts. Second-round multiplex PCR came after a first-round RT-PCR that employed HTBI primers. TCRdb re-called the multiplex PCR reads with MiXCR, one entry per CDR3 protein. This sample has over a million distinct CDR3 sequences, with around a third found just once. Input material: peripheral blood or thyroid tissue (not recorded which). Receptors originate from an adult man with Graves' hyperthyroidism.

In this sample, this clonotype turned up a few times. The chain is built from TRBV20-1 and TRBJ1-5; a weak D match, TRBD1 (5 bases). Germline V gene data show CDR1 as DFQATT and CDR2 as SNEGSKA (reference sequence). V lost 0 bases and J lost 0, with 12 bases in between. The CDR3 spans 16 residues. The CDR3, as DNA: TGCAGTGCTAGAGAGACCGGGGGGTATAGCAATCAGCCCCAGCATTTT. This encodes CSARETGGYSNQPQHF.

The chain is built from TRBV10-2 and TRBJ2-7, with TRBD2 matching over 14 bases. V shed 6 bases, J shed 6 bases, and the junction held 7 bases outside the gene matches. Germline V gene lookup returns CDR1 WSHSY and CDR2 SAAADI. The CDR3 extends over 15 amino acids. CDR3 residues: CASRRLAGGPAEQYF. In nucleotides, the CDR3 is TGCGCCAGCAGAAGACTAGCGGGAGGGCCAGCCGAGCAGTACTTC.

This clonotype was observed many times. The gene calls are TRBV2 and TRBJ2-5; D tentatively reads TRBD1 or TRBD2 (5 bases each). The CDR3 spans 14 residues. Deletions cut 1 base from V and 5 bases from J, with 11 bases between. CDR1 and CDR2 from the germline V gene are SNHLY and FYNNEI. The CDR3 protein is CASSEVLGEETQYF. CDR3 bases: TGTGCCAGCAGTGAAGTCTTGGGGGAGGAGACCCAGTACTTC.

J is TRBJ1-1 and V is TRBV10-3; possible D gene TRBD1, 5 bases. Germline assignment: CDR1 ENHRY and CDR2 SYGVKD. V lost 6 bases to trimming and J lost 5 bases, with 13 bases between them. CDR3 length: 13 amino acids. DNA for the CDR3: TGTGCCATCAGCGTAGTGGGGGGGACTGAAGCTTTCTTT. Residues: CAISVVGGTEAFF.

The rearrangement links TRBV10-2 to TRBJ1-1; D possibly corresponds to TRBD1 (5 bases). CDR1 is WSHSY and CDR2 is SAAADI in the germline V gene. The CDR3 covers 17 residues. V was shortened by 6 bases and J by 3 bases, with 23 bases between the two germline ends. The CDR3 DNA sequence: TGCGCCAGCAGACCCCGGGGGGTCGCCCCAAGGGACACTGAAGCTTTCTTT. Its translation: CASRPRGVAPRDTEAFF.

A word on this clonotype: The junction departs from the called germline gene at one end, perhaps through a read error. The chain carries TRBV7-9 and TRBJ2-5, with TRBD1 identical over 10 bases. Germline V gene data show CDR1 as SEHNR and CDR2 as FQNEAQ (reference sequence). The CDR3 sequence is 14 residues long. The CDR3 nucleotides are TGCGCCAGCAGTCGGGACAGGGGTTGGGCGACCCAGTACTTC. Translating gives CASSRDRGWATQYF. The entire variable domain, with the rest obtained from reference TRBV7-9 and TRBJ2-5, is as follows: DTGVSQNPRHKITKRGQNVTFRCDPISEHNRLYWYRQTLGQGPEFLTYFQNEAQLEKSRLLSDRFSAERPKGSFSTLEIQRTEQGDSAMYLCASSRDRGWATQYFGPGTRLLVL.

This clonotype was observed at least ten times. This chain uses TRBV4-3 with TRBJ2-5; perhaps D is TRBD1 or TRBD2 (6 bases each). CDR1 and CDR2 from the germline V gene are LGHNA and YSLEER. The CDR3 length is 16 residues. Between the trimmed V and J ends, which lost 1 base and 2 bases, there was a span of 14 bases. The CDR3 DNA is TGCGCCAGCAGCCAAGGTGACGGGGGCCCTCAAGAGACCCAGTACTTC. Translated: CASSQGDGGPQETQYF.

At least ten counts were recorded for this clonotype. This CDR3 reads CASSLLPNSPLHF. CDR3 DNA: TGTGCCAGCAGTTTACTCCCAAATTCACCCCTCCACTTT. V and J are TRBV12-3 or TRBV12-4 and TRBJ1-6; no clear D. V lost 2 bases and J 7 bases, leaving 6 bases between the germline ends. The CDR3 is 13 residues long.

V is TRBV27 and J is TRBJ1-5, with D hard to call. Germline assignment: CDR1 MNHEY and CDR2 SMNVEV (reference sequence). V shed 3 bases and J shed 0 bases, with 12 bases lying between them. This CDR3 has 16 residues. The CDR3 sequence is CASSLRIGLSNQPQHF. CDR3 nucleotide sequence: TGTGCCAGCAGTTTGAGGATAGGCCTTAGCAATCAGCCCCAGCATTTT.

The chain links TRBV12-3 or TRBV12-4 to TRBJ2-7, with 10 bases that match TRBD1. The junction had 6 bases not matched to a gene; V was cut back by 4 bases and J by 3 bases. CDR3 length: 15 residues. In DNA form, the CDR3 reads TGTGCCAGCAGTTACTCTGGACAGGGGGACTACGAGCAGTACTTC. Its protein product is CASSYSGQGDYEQYF.

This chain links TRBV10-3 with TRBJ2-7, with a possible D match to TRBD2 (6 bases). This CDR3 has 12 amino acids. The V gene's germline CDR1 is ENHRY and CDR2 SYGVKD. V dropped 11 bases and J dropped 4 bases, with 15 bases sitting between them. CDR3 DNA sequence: TGTGCCGGCAGTTACGGGGGTTACGAGCAGTACTTC. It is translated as CAGSYGGYEQYF.

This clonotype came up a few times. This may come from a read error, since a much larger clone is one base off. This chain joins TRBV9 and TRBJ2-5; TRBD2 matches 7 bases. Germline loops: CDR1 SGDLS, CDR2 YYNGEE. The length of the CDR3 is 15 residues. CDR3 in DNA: TGTGCCAGCAGCGTAGGGGCTAGCGGAAAAGAGGCCCAGTACTTC. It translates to CASSVGASGKEAQYF.

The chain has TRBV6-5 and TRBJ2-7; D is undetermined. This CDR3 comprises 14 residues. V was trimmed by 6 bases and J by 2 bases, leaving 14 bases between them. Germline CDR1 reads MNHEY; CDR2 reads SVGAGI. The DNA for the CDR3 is TGTGCCAGCAGCTCCCCCGGAGATACCTACGAGCAGTACTTC. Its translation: CASSSPGDTYEQYF.

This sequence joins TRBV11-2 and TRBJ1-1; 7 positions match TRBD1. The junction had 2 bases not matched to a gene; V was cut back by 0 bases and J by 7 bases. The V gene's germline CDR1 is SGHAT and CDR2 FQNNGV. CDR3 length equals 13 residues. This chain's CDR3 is CASSLETGIEAFF. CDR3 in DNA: TGTGCCAGCAGCTTAGAGACAGGGATTGAAGCTTTCTTT.

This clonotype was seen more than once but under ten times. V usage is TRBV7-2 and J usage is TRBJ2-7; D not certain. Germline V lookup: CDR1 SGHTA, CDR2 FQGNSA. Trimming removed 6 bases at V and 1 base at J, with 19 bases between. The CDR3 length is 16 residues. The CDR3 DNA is TGTGCCAGCAGTTGGCATGTACGTTCGGCATCCTACGAGCAGTACTTC. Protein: CASSWHVRSASYEQYF.

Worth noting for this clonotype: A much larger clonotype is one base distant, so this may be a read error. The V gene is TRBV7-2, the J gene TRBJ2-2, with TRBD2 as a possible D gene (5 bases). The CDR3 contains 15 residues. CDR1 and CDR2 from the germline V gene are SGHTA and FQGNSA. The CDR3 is CASSLVQTNTGELVF. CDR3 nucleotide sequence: TGTGCCAGCAGCTTAGTACAGACTAACACCGGGGAGCTGGTTTTT.

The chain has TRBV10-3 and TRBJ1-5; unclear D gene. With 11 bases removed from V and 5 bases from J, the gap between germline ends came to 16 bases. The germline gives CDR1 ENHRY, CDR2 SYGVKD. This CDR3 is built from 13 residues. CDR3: CACRSSVDQPQHF. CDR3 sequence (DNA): TGTGCCTGCCGCAGCTCGGTCGATCAGCCCCAGCATTTT.

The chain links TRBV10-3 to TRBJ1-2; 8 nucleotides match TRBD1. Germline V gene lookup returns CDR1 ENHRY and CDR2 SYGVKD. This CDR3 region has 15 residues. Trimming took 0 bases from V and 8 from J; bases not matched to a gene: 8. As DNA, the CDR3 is TGTGCCATCAGTGAGTCCCCGGACAGGGCTTTGGGCTACACCTTC. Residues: CAISESPDRALGYTF.

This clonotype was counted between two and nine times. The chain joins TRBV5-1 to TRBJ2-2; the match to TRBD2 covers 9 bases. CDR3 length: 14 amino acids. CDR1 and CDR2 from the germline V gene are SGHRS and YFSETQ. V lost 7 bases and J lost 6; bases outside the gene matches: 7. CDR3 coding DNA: TGCGCCAGCTGCGCGGCGGGAGGGGCCGGGGAGCTGTTTTTT. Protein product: CASCAAGGAGELFF. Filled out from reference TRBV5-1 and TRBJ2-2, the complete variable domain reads KAGVTQTPRYLIKTRGQQVTLSCSPISGHRSVSWYQQTPGQGLQFLFEYFSETQRNKGNFPGRFSGRQFSNSRSEMNVSTLELGDSALYLCASCAAGGAGELFFGEGSRLTVL.